This T cell receptor (beta chain) is from a study of cytomegalovirus exposure and HLA in healthy donors. Study-wide points: In an earlier analysis, in some 540 donors, most V segments appeared productive either ~90% or ~30% of the time. Links to common viral pathogens appeared, in a later analysis, for several of the most significant clusters.

PCR amplification relied on 60 Vbeta primers (plus 13 Jbeta primers). Method: immunoSEQ multiplex PCR; TCRdb's copy keeps in-frame clones and lacks some. Of about 120,000 clones in the sample, about 85% were seen once. The ends were cut back, 4 bases at V and 2 bases at J, with 16 bases in the middle. The CDR3 consists of 15 residues. Per the germline V gene, CDR1 is SGHDT and CDR2 is YYEEEE. A note on this clone: Its antigen remains unidentified.

The chain links TRBV5-6 to TRBJ2-7; D is perhaps TRBD2 (6 bases). This TCR derives from a man between 50 and 59 years old in good health and CMV-seronegative. Sequenced material: PBMCs. The CDR3 region is CASSVLGTSTYEQYF. The DNA of the CDR3 is TGTGCCAGCAGCGTACTCGGGACTTCCACCTACGAGCAGTACTTC.